This entry lists 28 T cell receptor beta chains sequenced from one sample in a study of OX40 agonist ivuxolimab in advanced cancers. TCRdb keeps only in-frame clones here, not all; method: immunoSEQ multiplex PCR. The table includes 15,000 to 20,000 clones, 78% detected once. The material was CD4+ or CD8+ T cells sorted from blood, obtained in a trial of the OX40 agonist ivuxolimab. Receptor source: an adult with an advanced solid tumor such as melanoma, head and neck, liver or kidney cancer.

This clone was found a few times. This chain joins TRBV27 and TRBJ1-4, with 8 bases aligning to TRBD1. Germline CDR1 and CDR2: MNHEY and SMNVEV (reference sequence). V gave up 7 bases and J gave up 8 bases; unmatched junction bases: 9. This CDR3 has 14 amino acids. CDR3 amino acids: CASTLGQGREKLFF. DNA for the CDR3: TGTGCCAGCACCCTAGGACAGGGACGGGAAAAACTGTTTTTT.

The chain employs TRBV7-9 and TRBJ2-3; 8 positions agree with TRBD2. The CDR3 is 15 residues long. The V segment lost 2 bases and the J segment 5 bases; nucleotides outside the gene matches: 6. CDR1 and CDR2 from the germline V gene are SEHNR and FQNEAQ (reference sequence). The CDR3 region is CASSLRLSGRDTQYF. DNA for the CDR3: TGTGCCAGCAGCTTACGATTGAGCGGGAGAGATACGCAGTATTTT.

This clone is deemed medium-sized. The rearrangement links TRBV2 to TRBJ2-7; D unresolved. The CDR3 is 11 residues long. The germline V and J ends were trimmed by 8 bases and 3 bases, with 8 bases remaining between them. Germline CDR1 is SNHLY and CDR2 is FYNNEI. The CDR3 DNA is TGTGCCAGCCGGTCGAGCTACGAGCAGTACTTC. Translating it yields CASRSSYEQYF.

V gene TRBV5-4 combines with J gene TRBJ2-3; 9 nucleotides match TRBD2. The CDR3 totals 16 residues. Trimming took 0 bases from V and 7 from J; bases not matched to a gene: 9. Germline assignment: CDR1 SGHNT and CDR2 YYREEE (reference sequence). The CDR3 nucleotides are TGTGCCAGCAGCTTGGGACTAGCGGATGCCGGGTATACGCAGTATTTT. It specifies CASSLGLADAGYTQYF.

J is TRBJ2-1 and V is TRBV7-3, with D uncertain. The CDR3 sequence is 15 residues long. The germline V gene has CDR1 SGHTA and CDR2 FQGTGA. V dropped 0 bases and J dropped 0 bases, with 6 bases sitting between them. In DNA form, the CDR3 reads TGTGCCAGCAGCTTAACAGGGCCCTCCTACAATGAGCAGTTCTTC. This sequence encodes CASSLTGPSYNEQFF.

The rearrangement links TRBV5-1 to TRBJ2-5; TRBD1 matches at 10 bases. The J call is in doubt because the DNA end fits TRBJ2-7 better. Germline V gives CDR1 SGHRS, CDR2 YFSETQ. The CDR3 contains 14 residues. CDR3 DNA: TGCGCCAGCAAGGTTTGGACAGGGGGAGACGAGCAGTACTTC. It yields the protein CASKVWTGGDEQYF.

The chain links TRBV6-1 to TRBJ1-2; the D gene is possibly TRBD1 (5 bases). The V end was cut by 5 bases, the J end by 4 bases, with 8 bases between. Looked up from germline, CDR1 is MNHNS and CDR2 is SASEGT. The CDR3 extends over 12 amino acids. In DNA form, the CDR3 reads TGTGCCAGCAGTCGGGGCCTCTATGGCTACACCTTC. Translation: CASSRGLYGYTF.

The rearrangement links TRBV7-2 to TRBJ1-1; D is possibly TRBD1 (6 bases). The germline V gene has CDR1 SGHTA and CDR2 FQGNSA. This CDR3 comprises 13 residues. Trimming took off 0 bases at V and 4 bases at J, with 6 bases between the two ends. In DNA form, the CDR3 reads TGTGCCAGCAGCTTAGCCAGGGGCACTGAAGCTTTCTTT. Amino acids: CASSLARGTEAFF.

The V gene is TRBV7-3, the J gene TRBJ1-1; no reliable D call. Germline values: CDR1 SGHTA, CDR2 FQGTGA. V lost 1 base, J lost 2 bases, and 8 bases lay in between. The CDR3 contains 14 residues. The CDR3: CASSLMAGNTEAFF. As DNA, the CDR3 is TGTGCCAGCAGCTTAATGGCGGGAAACACTGAAGCTTTCTTT. Using reference TRBV7-3 and TRBJ1-1 for the parts outside the CDR3, the full variable domain is GAGVSQTPSNKVTEKGKYVELRCDPISGHTALYWYRQSLGQGPEFLIYFQGTGAADDSGLPNDRFFAVRPEGSVSTLKIQRTERGDSAVYLCASSLMAGNTEAFFGQGTRLTVV.

The J gene is TRBJ1-6, the V gene TRBV9; 7 bases are a match to TRBD1. Looked up from germline, CDR1 is SGDLS and CDR2 is YYNGEE. V dropped 3 bases and J dropped 4; count of bases not matched to a gene: 10. This CDR3 is 17 amino acids long. In DNA form, the CDR3 reads TGTGCCAGCAGCGCCGAGGAGGGGGCCCTTTATAATTCACCCCTCCACTTT. Protein: CASSAEEGALYNSPLHF.

The chain uses TRBV5-1 and TRBJ2-7; 13 positions agree with TRBD2. The CDR3 runs to 15 residues. The J segment lost 1 base and the V segment lost 4 bases, leaving 2 bases of the junction unmatched. Germline V lookup: CDR1 SGHRS, CDR2 YFSETQ. The CDR3 nucleotides are TGCGCCAGCAGCCCGGGACTAGCGGGATCCTACGAGCAGTACTTC. Translated, it gives CASSPGLAGSYEQYF.

The count of this clone is one. V and J are TRBV30 and TRBJ1-2; 7 nucleotides align to TRBD1. Germline values: CDR1 GTSNPN, CDR2 SVGIG (reference sequence). The CDR3 runs 12 residues. Losses at the gene ends were 5 bases for V and 6 bases for J; bases not matched to a gene: 6. Written as DNA, the CDR3 is TGTGCCTGGGTATTTAGGGGGCATGGCTACACCTTC. It codes for CAWVFRGHGYTF.

The V gene is TRBV11-2, the J gene TRBJ1-5; the D is unclear. Germline CDR1 is SGHAT and CDR2 is FQNNGV. The CDR3 consists of 13 residues. Trimming stripped 3 bases from V and 9 bases from J, with 12 bases between. The CDR3 reads CASSFDILSPQHF. DNA for the CDR3: TGTGCCAGCAGCTTTGACATATTATCGCCCCAGCATTTT. Combining the CDR3 with reference TRBV11-2 and TRBJ1-5 gives the whole variable domain EAGVAQSPRYKIIEKRQSVAFWCNPISGHATLYWYQQILGQGPKLLIQFQNNGVVDDSQLPKDRFSAERLKGVDSTLKIQPAKLEDSAVYLCASSFDILSPQHFGDGTRLSIL.

A word on this clone: Within the sample, other DNA sequences also encode this same CDR3. The V gene is TRBV9, the J gene TRBJ1-1; tentatively, D is TRBD1 (5 bases). This CDR3 is 15 amino acids long. CDR1 is SGDLS and CDR2 is YYNGEE in the germline V gene. V was trimmed by 0 bases and J by 4 bases, leaving 13 bases between them. The CDR3 coding sequence is TGTGCCAGCAGCGTAGATGGGGGTCCCAGCACTGAAGCTTTCTTT. Its protein is CASSVDGGPSTEAFF.

This chain links TRBV29-1 with TRBJ1-5; the D is unclear. Germline CDR1 is SQVTM and CDR2 is ANQGSEA. This CDR3 is 12 amino acids long. V was clipped by 0 bases and J by 6 bases, with 6 bases between them. The CDR3 sequence: CSVEDGVQPQHF. Here the CDR3 DNA reads TGCAGCGTTGAAGACGGAGTTCAGCCCCAGCATTTT.

The chain has TRBV7-2 and TRBJ1-2, with D possibly matching TRBD1 (6 bases). Deletions cut 1 base from V and 7 bases from J, with 10 bases between. The CDR3 spans 13 residues. Germline CDR1 SGHTA, CDR2 FQGNSA. CDR3 nucleotide sequence: TGTGCCAGCAGCTTAGGGGGGGCGTCTGGCTACACCTTC. Protein: CASSLGGASGYTF.

The chain couples TRBV6-1 to TRBJ1-5; TRBD1 is a possible D gene (6 bases). The germline V gene encodes CDR1 MNHNS and CDR2 SASEGT. V was pared by 9 bases and J by 0 bases, with 12 bases between. The CDR3 contains 14 residues. The CDR3 sequence is CASILQGSNQPQHF. In DNA, the CDR3 is TGTGCCAGTATCCTACAGGGTAGCAATCAGCCCCAGCATTTT.

This sequence joins TRBV2 and TRBJ2-2, with TRBD2 matching 7 bases. J was trimmed by 4 bases and V by 5 bases; bases with no gene match: 10. CDR3 length: 16 residues. Germline V gene lookup returns CDR1 SNHLY and CDR2 FYNNEI. This chain's CDR3 is CASSYPPGGSTGELFF. CDR3 nucleotides: TGTGCCAGCAGTTATCCCCCCGGGGGGAGCACCGGGGAGCTGTTTTTT.

V and J are TRBV5-1 and TRBJ2-1; D tentatively fits TRBD1 or TRBD2 (5 bases each). The CDR3 consists of 16 residues. V gave up 1 base and J gave up 0 bases, with 11 bases separating them. The germline CDR1 and CDR2 sequences are SGHRS and YFSETQ. This CDR3 reads CASSLTLRGSYNEQFF. The DNA of the CDR3 is TGCGCCAGCAGCTTGACCCTGAGGGGCTCCTACAATGAGCAGTTCTTC.

The V and J genes are TRBV7-2 and TRBJ1-3, with D hard to call. Trimming took 5 bases from V and 9 from J, leaving 8 bases between them. The CDR3 contains 11 residues. Looked up from germline, CDR1 is SGHTA and CDR2 is FQGNSA. CDR3 region: CASSLVGTIYF. CDR3 DNA sequence: TGTGCCAGCAGCCTAGTTGGCACCATATATTTT. The full variable domain, with the rest looked up from reference TRBV7-2 and TRBJ1-3, is GAGVSQSPSNKVTEKGKDVELRCDPISGHTALYWYRQSLGQGLEFLIYFQGNSAPDKSGLPSDRFSAERTGGSVSTLTIQRTQQEDSAVYLCASSLVGTIYFGEGSWLTVV.

The chain has TRBV14 and TRBJ2-7; D gene uncertain. CDR1 is SGHDN and CDR2 is FVKESK in the germline V gene. The CDR3 is 15 residues long. The V and J ends lost 3 bases and 5 bases respectively, with 17 bases between them. CDR3 sequence (DNA): TGTGCCAGCAGCCAGGGTTCGTGGGCGGCGAACGAGCAGTACTTC. Its translation is CASSQGSWAANEQYF.

The V call is TRBV9, the J call TRBJ2-2; possible D gene TRBD2, 6 bases. Trimming cost V 1 base and J 4 bases, with 23 bases left between them. The germline CDR1 and CDR2 sequences are SGDLS and YYNGEE. The CDR3 is made up of 19 amino acids. CDR3: CASSVSPAAPARGTGELFF. In nucleotides, the CDR3 is TGTGCCAGCAGCGTAAGCCCCGCTGCCCCAGCGCGGGGCACCGGGGAGCTGTTTTTT.

The count of this clone is one. This sequence joins TRBV4-2 and TRBJ2-6; the match to TRBD2 covers 12 bases. Germline V CDR1 and CDR2: LGHNA, YNFKEQ. Trimming at V came to 1 base and at J to 3 bases, leaving 7 bases not matched to a gene. The CDR3 contains 19 residues. The CDR3 sequence is CASSQGGGLAGIGANVLTF. CDR3 nucleotide sequence: TGTGCCAGCAGCCAAGGTGGCGGACTAGCGGGGATTGGGGCCAACGTCCTGACTTTC.

The chain recombines TRBV4-2 with TRBJ2-6; D possibly uses TRBD1 or TRBD2 (5 bases each). This CDR3 has 17 amino acids. Trimming pared 5 bases from V and 0 bases from J, leaving 14 bases between. Germline CDR1 is LGHNA and CDR2 is YNFKEQ. CDR3 DNA sequence: TGTGCCAGCAGCGCTCGAGGGGAGAGCTCTGGGGCCAACGTCCTGACTTTC. Protein sequence: CASSARGESSGANVLTF.

The J gene is TRBJ1-5, the V gene TRBV11-3; D gene ambiguous. The CDR3 has 14 residues. Trimming took off 1 base at V and 3 bases at J, with 7 bases between the two ends. Germline CDR1 reads SGHNT; CDR2 reads YENEEA. CDR3 sequence (DNA): TGTGCCAGCAGCTTAGGGAGTTACAATCAGCCCCAGCATTTT. Translating it yields CASSLGSYNQPQHF.

CDR3 sequence: CASGFEGYTF. The CDR3, as DNA: TGTGCCTCAGGGTTTGAAGGCTACACCTTC. The gene calls are TRBV19 and TRBJ1-2; possible D gene TRBD1, 5 bases. This CDR3 is 10 amino acids long. Germline V gives CDR1 LNHDA, CDR2 SQIVND (reference sequence). Deletions cut 11 bases from V and 8 bases from J, with 12 bases between. Combining the CDR3 with reference TRBV19 and TRBJ1-2 gives the whole variable domain DGGITQSPKYLFRKEGQNVTLSCEQNLNHDAMYWYRQDPGQGLRLIYYSQIVNDFQKGDIAEGYSVSREKKESFPLTVTSAQKNPTAFYLCASGFEGYTFGSGTRLTVV.

The gene calls are TRBV15 and TRBJ1-4; possibly TRBD1 for D (5 bases). This CDR3 is 16 amino acids long. The V gene lost 6 bases and the J gene lost 1 base, with 15 bases spanning the gap. The V gene's germline CDR1 is LNHNV and CDR2 YYDKDF (reference sequence). The CDR3 DNA reads TGTGCCACCAGTCGGGAGGGGACGGGAACTAATGAAAAACTGTTTTTT. Translation: CATSREGTGTNEKLFF.

The rearrangement uses TRBV18 and TRBJ2-7; 9 bases fit TRBD1. The CDR3 length is 15 residues. Germline V CDR1 and CDR2: KGHSH, LQKENI. The trim removed 3 bases at V and 3 bases at J, leaving 6 bases unmatched. In DNA form, the CDR3 reads TGTGCCAGCTCACCTTCCCGGGACAGGGTCTACGAGCAGTACTTC. Translation gives CASSPSRDRVYEQYF. Variable domain in full (rest from reference TRBV18 and TRBJ2-7): NAGVMQNPRHLVRRRGQEARLRCSPMKGHSHVYWYRQLPEEGLKFMVYLQKENIIDESGMPKERFSAEFPKEGPSILRIQQVVRGDSAAYFCASSPSRDRVYEQYFGPGTRLTVT.